The present entry profiles one T cell receptor (beta chain) with its context. Its antigen is as yet unknown. This entry is derived from a study of graft-versus-host responses after intestinal transplantation. Whole-study context: Each patient got anti-thymocyte globulin induction, then tacrolimus and steroids for approximately 3 years.

Only in-frame clones appear in the TCRdb table, and some are missing; sequencing was by immunoSEQ multiplex PCR. The data show approximately 100,000 clones, roughly 90% seen once. Whole-study results and caveats: Association was observed between peak circulating GvH clone levels and early post-transplant HvG declines.

The CDR3 is 15 amino acids. The germline CDR1 and CDR2 sequences are MNHEY and SMNVEV (reference sequence). V was cut by 3 bases and J by 4 bases, with 14 bases left in between. This clonotype originated in a human donor who received an intestinal transplant. The gene calls are TRBV27 and TRBJ2-3; D remains unclear. The sequenced sample was unstimulated CD4+ T cells sorted from spleen or lymph node cells, obtained before intestinal transplant. The CDR3 DNA reads as TGTGCCAGCAGTTTGGGTCGCCCACGATCAGATACGCAGTATTTT. Translation: CASSLGRPRSDTQYF.